A selection of T cell receptor beta chains follows, all from one sample in a study of T-cell memory formation after mild COVID-19. TCRdb processed the 5' RACE reads anew with MiXCR; each CDR3 protein has one entry. The sample lists 150,000 to 200,000 distinct CDR3 sequences; 16% were seen once. Material: PBMCs or a T cell subset sorted from them (not recorded which). The origin of the receptors is an adult woman who had mild COVID-19 (a few samples of this study predate the infection). Cell type and time point are not known. The CDR3 runs from the conserved cysteine through the conserved F or W. The D gene is left open where the match is weak. A row's size may be missing; if present it is once, few, many or a size class.

V	size	J	D	DNA	CDR3
TRBV3-1	.	TRBJ1-1	.	TGTGCCAGCAGCCCCCGGGGATACACTGAAGCTTTCTTT	CASSPRGYTEAFF
TRBV5-1	few	TRBJ2-1	.	TGCGCCAGCAGTCGCGAGGGGAGCTCCTACAATGAGCAGTTCTTC	CASSREGSSYNEQFF
TRBV2	.	TRBJ2-7	.	TGTGCCAGCACCCCAGGGACGGACTACGAGCAGTACTTC	CASTPGTDYEQYF
TRBV6-5	.	TRBJ2-4	.	TGTGCCAGCAGTTACTCGATCTTGCATGGAAACATTCAGTACTTC	CASSYSILHGNIQYF
TRBV11-2	few	TRBJ1-2	TRBD1	TGTGCCAGCAGGCAAAGCCCTATTAGGCGACAGGGAGAGAATGGCTACACCTTC	CASRQSPIRRQGENGYTF
TRBV7-9	.	TRBJ2-3	TRBD2	TGTGCCAGCAGCTCCCCGGGAGGCCGTACACATTTT	CASSSPGGRTHF
TRBV15	.	TRBJ2-7	.	TGTGCCACCAGCAGAGATAGAAGGGTCCGGGAGCAGTACTTC	CATSRDRRVREQYF
TRBV18	few	TRBJ2-7	.	TGTGCCAGCTCACCAGGCAGGAGCTCCTACGAGCAGTACTTC	CASSPGRSSYEQYF
TRBV12-3/TRBV12-4	few	TRBJ2-7	.	TGTGCCAGCAGTATTTCCTACGAGCAGTACTTC	CASSISYEQYF
TRBV7-9	.	TRBJ2-3	TRBD1	TGTGCCAGCAGCTTGACAGGGGATACGCAGTATTTT	CASSLTGDTQYF
TRBV5-1	.	TRBJ2-5	.	TGCGCCAGCAATGAGGGAGGCCCACAAGAGACCCAGTACTTC	CASNEGGPQETQYF
TRBV6-5	.	TRBJ2-1	.	TGTGCCAGCCGAAGGACAACCTACAATGAGCAGTTCTTC	CASRRTTYNEQFF
TRBV5-1	.	TRBJ2-5	TRBD2	TGCGCCAGCAGTCCCGGGACTAGCGGGAACCAAGAGACCCAGTACTTC	CASSPGTSGNQETQYF
TRBV5-4	.	TRBJ2-5	.	TGTGCCAGCAGGCGAGGGGGGGGAGAGACCCAGTACTTC	CASRRGGGETQYF
TRBV5-4	.	TRBJ1-4	.	TGTGCCAGCAGCTTGGATTCGAACAAACTGTTTTTT	CASSLDSNKLFF
TRBV6-5	.	TRBJ2-1	TRBD2	TGTGCCAGCAGTTTCTCGGTTACTAGCGGGGGCACGTATGAGCAGTTCTTC	CASSFSVTSGGTYEQFF
TRBV7-9	.	TRBJ2-2	TRBD2	TGTGCCAGCAGCTGGAAGACTAGCGGGCCTTCTAACACCGGGGAGCTGTTTTTT	CASSWKTSGPSNTGELFF
TRBV2	.	TRBJ2-2	TRBD1	TGTGCCAGCAGACGGGACAGGGGGCAGATCGGGGAGCTGTTTTTT	CASRRDRGQIGELFF
TRBV6-2/TRBV6-3	few	TRBJ2-5	TRBD2	TGTGCCAGCAGTTACTCGATGGGCCGGGGACTAGATATAGAGACCCAGTACTTC	CASSYSMGRGLDIETQYF
TRBV7-8	few	TRBJ1-4	.	TGTGCCAGCAGCTTAGGAGGGGGGGCTAATGAAAAACTGTTTTTT	CASSLGGGANEKLFF
TRBV7-3	few	TRBJ2-1	TRBD1	TGTGCCAGCAGCTTAAGACAGGGGAGTGAGCAGTTCTTC	CASSLRQGSEQFF
TRBV9	few	TRBJ1-1	.	TGTGCCAGCAGCGGAGACGAGTGGGACACTGAAGCTTTCTTT	CASSGDEWDTEAFF
TRBV7-2	few	TRBJ2-5	TRBD2	TGTGCCAGCAGCCTACCGACTAGCGGGGTGGAGACCCAGTACTTC	CASSLPTSGVETQYF
TRBV7-3	.	TRBJ2-3	.	TGTGCCAGCAGCTTAGGGGGACCCAACACAGATACGCAGTATTTT	CASSLGGPNTDTQYF
TRBV5-1	.	TRBJ2-1	.	TGCGCCAGCAGCTTGGAGGCGGGGCAGTACAATGAGCAGTTCTTC	CASSLEAGQYNEQFF
TRBV29-1	many	TRBJ2-1	.	TGCAGCGTTCGTCTCAATTACAATGAGCAGTTCTTC	CSVRLNYNEQFF
TRBV7-2	.	TRBJ2-2	.	TGTGCCAGCAGCTGGGCAGGGGTTTTCACCGGGGAGCTGTTTTTT	CASSWAGVFTGELFF
TRBV5-6	few	TRBJ2-7	.	TGTGCCAGCCAACTATTCTACGAGCAGTACTTC	CASQLFYEQYF
TRBV20-1	few	TRBJ2-1	.	TGCAGTGCTAGAGTTCCGGGCGGGACGTACAATGAGCAGTTCTTC	CSARVPGGTYNEQFF
TRBV5-6	.	TRBJ2-1	.	TGTGCCAGCAGCTTAATGAGTGAGCAGTTCTTC	CASSLMSEQFF
TRBV24-1	.	TRBJ2-1	.	TGTGCCACCAGTGATTACACCAATGAGCAGTTCTTC	CATSDYTNEQFF
TRBV5-1	.	TRBJ2-1	.	TGCGCCAGCAGCTTGGAGGAGGGTTCGGATGAGCAGTTCTTC	CASSLEEGSDEQFF
TRBV6-5	.	TRBJ1-1	.	TGTGCCAGCAGTCCCCTGTCGCCCACTGAAGCTTTCTTT	CASSPLSPTEAFF
TRBV12-3/TRBV12-4	few	TRBJ1-2	.	TGTGCCAGCAGCCGCGGAAGGGGCCATGGCTACACCTTC	CASSRGRGHGYTF
TRBV4-1	once	TRBJ1-6	TRBD1	TGCGCCAGCAGCCAAAGGGGGCTCGCGGGGAATTCACCCCTCCACTTT	CASSQRGLAGNSPLHF
TRBV15	.	TRBJ2-1	.	TGTGCCACCACCAGGCCGGGGAACAATGAGCAGTTCTTC	CATTRPGNNEQFF
TRBV29-1	.	TRBJ2-7	.	TGCAGCGTTGAGGTAACAAGCTCCTACGAGCAGTACTTC	CSVEVTSSYEQYF
TRBV9	.	TRBJ1-6	.	TGTGCCAGCACGAGCGGGGGCGGGAATTCACCCCTCCACTTT	CASTSGGGNSPLHF
TRBV2	few	TRBJ2-7	.	TGTGCCAGCAGTGAAGTGACAGGCTTCAGCTCCTACGAGCAGTACTTC	CASSEVTGFSSYEQYF
TRBV6-5	.	TRBJ2-7	.	TGTGCCAGCAGTTACGATCCCGGGGCGTACAAGCAGTACTTC	CASSYDPGAYKQYF
TRBV7-8	few	TRBJ2-5	.	TGTGCCAGCAGCTCGACCCATCAAGAGACCCAGTACTTC	CASSSTHQETQYF
TRBV12-3/TRBV12-4	.	TRBJ2-7	.	TGTGCCAGCAGTTCTCGCCGGGAGAGCTCCTACGAGCAGTACTTC	CASSSRRESSYEQYF
TRBV6-2/TRBV6-3	few	TRBJ1-5	.	TGTGCCAGCACCCACTGGGCTCTAGTGAAGCCCCAGCATTTT	CASTHWALVKPQHF
TRBV30	few	TRBJ2-3	.	TGTGCCTGGAGTGTACTCTGGGATACGCAGTATTTT	CAWSVLWDTQYF
TRBV10-3	few	TRBJ2-7	.	TGTGCCATCAGACAGGGAGCTGGGGACGAGCAGTACTTC	CAIRQGAGDEQYF
TRBV4-2	few	TRBJ2-1	TRBD1	TGTGCCAGCAGCGCCCGACAGGGATCCTCTAATCATGAGCAGTTCTTC	CASSARQGSSNHEQFF
TRBV20-1	.	TRBJ2-5	.	TGCAGTGCTAGAGCTGGGACGTACCAAGAGACCCAGTACTTC	CSARAGTYQETQYF
TRBV4-1	few	TRBJ2-2	.	TGCGCCAGCAGCCAAGAGGGCACAGGGATCACCGGGGAGCTGTTTTTT	CASSQEGTGITGELFF
TRBV7-9	.	TRBJ2-5	.	TGTGCCAGCAGCCCCCTGGAGGGCCAAGAGACCCAGTACTTC	CASSPLEGQETQYF
TRBV20-1	few	TRBJ2-7	.	TGCAGTGTTCAAACTGGGGCCTACGAGCAGTACTTC	CSVQTGAYEQYF
TRBV24-1	few	TRBJ2-3	.	TGTGCCACCAGTGATTTCGGGACTGTTCGGGGCGCAGATACGCAGTATTTT	CATSDFGTVRGADTQYF
TRBV24-1	few	TRBJ1-2	.	TGTGCCACCATCGGCAGGGCAAGGTATGGCTACACCTTC	CATIGRARYGYTF
TRBV7-9	.	TRBJ1-3	.	TGTGCCAGCAGCTTCGCGGTCTCTGGAAACACCATATATTTT	CASSFAVSGNTIYF
TRBV20-1	few	TRBJ2-3	TRBD2	TGCAGTGCCGGGACTAGCGGGAGCACAGATACGCAGTATTTT	CSAGTSGSTDTQYF
TRBV5-1	.	TRBJ2-2	.	TGCGCCAGCAGACACAGGGATCTCAAGGCCGGGGAGCTGTTTTTT	CASRHRDLKAGELFF